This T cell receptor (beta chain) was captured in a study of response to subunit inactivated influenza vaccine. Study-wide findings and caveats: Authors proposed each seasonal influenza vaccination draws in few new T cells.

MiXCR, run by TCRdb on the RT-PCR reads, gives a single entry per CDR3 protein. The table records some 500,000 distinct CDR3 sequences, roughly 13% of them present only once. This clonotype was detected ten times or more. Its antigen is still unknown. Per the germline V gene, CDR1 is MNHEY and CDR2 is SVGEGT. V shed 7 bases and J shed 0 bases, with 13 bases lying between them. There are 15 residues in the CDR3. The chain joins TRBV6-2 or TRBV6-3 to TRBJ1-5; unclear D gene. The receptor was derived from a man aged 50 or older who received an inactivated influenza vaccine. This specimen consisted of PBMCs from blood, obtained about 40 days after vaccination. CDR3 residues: CASMAEKYSNQPQHF. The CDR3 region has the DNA TGTGCCAGCATGGCGGAGAAGTATAGCAATCAGCCCCAGCATTTT.